This T cell receptor beta chain was profiled in a study of cytomegalovirus exposure and HLA in healthy donors. Study-wide points: It is likely that the observed cluster of highly shared sequence variants was a sequencing artifact.

With 60 Vbeta and 13 Jbeta primers, the PCR was carried out. Clones were sequenced by immunoSEQ multiplex PCR, and TCRdb holds only the in-frame ones, with some missing. The table has some 220,000 clones, more than 60% seen once; the top ten hold approximately 2.6%. Germline CDR1 GTSNPN, CDR2 SVGIG (reference sequence). CDR3 length equals 14 residues. V was trimmed by 2 bases and J by 8 bases, leaving 16 bases between them. Worth noting for this clone: The antigen remains unidentified.

The clonotype comes from a woman aged 60 to 75 in good health and CMV-seropositive. Sequenced material: PBMCs. This chain joins TRBV30 and TRBJ1-5; tentative D call: TRBD1 (5 bases). CDR3 protein: CAWSHPGVEKPQHF. The CDR3 bases are TGTGCCTGGAGTCACCCGGGGGTCGAGAAGCCCCAGCATTTT. Based on the CDR3 plus reference TRBV30 and TRBJ1-5, the full variable domain is SQTIHQWPATLVQPVGSPLSLECTVEGTSNPNLYWYRQAAGRGLQLLFYSVGIGQISSEVPQNLSASRPQDRQFILSSKKLLLSDSGFYLCAWSHPGVEKPQHFGDGTRLSIL.